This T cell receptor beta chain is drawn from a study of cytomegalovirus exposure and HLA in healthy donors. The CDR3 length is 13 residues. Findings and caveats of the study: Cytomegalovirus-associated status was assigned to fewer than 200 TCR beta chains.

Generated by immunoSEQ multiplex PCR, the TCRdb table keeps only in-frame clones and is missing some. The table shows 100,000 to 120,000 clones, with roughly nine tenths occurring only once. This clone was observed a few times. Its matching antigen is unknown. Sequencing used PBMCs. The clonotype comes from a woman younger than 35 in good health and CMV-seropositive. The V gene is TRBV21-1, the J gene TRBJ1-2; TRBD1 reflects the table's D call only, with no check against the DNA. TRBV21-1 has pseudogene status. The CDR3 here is CASSGRTDLGYTF. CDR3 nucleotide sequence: TGTGCCAGCAGCGGCCGGACAGACTTGGGCTACACCTTC.